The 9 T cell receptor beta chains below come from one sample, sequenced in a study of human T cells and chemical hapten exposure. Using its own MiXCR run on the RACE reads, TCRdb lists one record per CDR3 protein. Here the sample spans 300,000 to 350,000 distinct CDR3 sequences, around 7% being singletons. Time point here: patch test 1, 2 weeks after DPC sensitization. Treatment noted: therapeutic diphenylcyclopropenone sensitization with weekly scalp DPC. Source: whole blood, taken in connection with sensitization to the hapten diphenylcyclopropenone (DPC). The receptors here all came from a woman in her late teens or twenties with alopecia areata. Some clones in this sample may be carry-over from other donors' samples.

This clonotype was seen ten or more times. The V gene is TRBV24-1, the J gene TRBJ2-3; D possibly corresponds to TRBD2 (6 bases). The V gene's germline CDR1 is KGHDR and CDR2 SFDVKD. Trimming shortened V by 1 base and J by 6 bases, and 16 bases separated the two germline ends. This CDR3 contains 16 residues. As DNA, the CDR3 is TGTGCCACCAGTGATTTTGGGGGGAGTACGCACGATACGCAGTATTTT. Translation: CATSDFGGSTHDTQYF.

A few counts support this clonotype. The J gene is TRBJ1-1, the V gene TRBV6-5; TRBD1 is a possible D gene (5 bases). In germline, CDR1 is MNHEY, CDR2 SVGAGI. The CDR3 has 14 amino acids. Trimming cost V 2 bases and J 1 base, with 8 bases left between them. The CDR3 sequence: CASSYRDGNTEAFF. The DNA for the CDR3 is TGTGCCAGCAGTTACAGGGACGGGAACACTGAAGCTTTCTTT.

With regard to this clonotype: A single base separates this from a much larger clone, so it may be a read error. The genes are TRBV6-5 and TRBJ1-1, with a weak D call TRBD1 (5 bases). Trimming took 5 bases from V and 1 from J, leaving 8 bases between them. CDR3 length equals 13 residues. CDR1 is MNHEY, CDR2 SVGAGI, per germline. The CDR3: CASSITGNTEAFF. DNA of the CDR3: TGTGCCAGCAGTATTACAGGGAACACTGAAGCTTTCTTT.

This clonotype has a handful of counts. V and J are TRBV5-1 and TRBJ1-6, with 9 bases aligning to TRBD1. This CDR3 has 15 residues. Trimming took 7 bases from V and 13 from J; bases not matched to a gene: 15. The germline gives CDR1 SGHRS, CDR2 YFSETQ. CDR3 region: CASSTGTGNFWPLHF. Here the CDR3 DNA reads TGCGCCAGCTCCACCGGGACAGGGAATTTTTGGCCCCTCCACTTT. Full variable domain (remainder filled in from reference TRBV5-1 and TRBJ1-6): KAGVTQTPRYLIKTRGQQVTLSCSPISGHRSVSWYQQTPGQGLQFLFEYFSETQRNKGNFPGRFSGRQFSNSRSEMNVSTLELGDSALYLCASSTGTGNFWPLHFGNGTRLTVT.

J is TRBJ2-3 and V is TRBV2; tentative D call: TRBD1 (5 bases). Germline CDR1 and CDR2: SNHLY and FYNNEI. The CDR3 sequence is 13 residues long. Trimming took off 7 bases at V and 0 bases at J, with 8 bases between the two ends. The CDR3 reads CASIQASTDTQYF. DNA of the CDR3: TGTGCCAGCATACAGGCTAGCACAGATACGCAGTATTTT. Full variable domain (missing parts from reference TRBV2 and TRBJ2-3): EPEVTQTPSHQVTQMGQEVILRCVPISNHLYFYWYRQILGQKVEFLVSFYNNEISEKSEIFDDQFSVERPDGSNFTLKIRSTKLEDSAMYFCASIQASTDTQYFGPGTRLTVL.

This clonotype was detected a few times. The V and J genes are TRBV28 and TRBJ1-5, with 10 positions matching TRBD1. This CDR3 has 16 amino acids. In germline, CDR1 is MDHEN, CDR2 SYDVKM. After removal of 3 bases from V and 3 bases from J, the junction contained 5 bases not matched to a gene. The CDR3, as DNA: TGTGCCAGCAGTTTCCTCCGACAGGGGGCCAATCAGCCCCAGCATTTT. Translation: CASSFLRQGANQPQHF.

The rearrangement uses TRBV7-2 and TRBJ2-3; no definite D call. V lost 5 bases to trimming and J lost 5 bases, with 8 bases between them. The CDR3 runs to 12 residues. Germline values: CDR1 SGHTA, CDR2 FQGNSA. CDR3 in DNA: TGTGCCAGCAGCGTGACCCGAGATACGCAGTATTTT. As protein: CASSVTRDTQYF.

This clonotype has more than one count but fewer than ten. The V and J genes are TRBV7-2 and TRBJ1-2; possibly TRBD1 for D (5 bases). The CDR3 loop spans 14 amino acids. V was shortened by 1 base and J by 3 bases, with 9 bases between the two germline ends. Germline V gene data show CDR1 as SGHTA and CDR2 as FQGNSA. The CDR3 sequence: CASSLGGTYYGYTF. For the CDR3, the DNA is TGTGCCAGCAGCTTAGGCGGGACGTACTATGGCTACACCTTC.

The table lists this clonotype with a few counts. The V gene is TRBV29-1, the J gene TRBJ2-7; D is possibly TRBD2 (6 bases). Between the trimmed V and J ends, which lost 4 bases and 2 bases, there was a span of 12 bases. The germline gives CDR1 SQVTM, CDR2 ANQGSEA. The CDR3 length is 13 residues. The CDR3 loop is CSVVRLGTYEQYF. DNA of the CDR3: TGCAGCGTTGTTCGACTAGGAACCTACGAGCAGTACTTC.